These 15 T cell receptor beta chains originate from one sample sequenced in a study of T cells in Graves' hyperthyroidism and ophthalmopathy. Researchers amplified the TCR beta CDR3 regions from RNA transcripts. First-round RT-PCR targeting the TCR CDR3 was performed with the HTBI primer set. TCRdb ran MiXCR on the multiplex PCR reads and lists one entry per CDR3 protein. The sample records 300,000 to 450,000 distinct CDR3 sequences, just under 25% being singletons. The sequencing input was blood. Receptors were obtained from a man over 45 with Graves' hyperthyroidism.

This clonotype was seen many times. V is TRBV28 and J is TRBJ1-2, with D possibly matching TRBD1 (6 bases). Trimming removed 10 bases from V and 2 bases from J, with 14 bases in between. This CDR3 is built from 13 residues. CDR1 and CDR2 from the germline V gene are MDHEN and SYDVKM. The CDR3, as DNA: TGTGCCACCGTCGGGGGGCCCAACTATGGCTACACCTTC. Translating it yields CATVGGPNYGYTF.

The chain carries TRBV9 and TRBJ2-5, with 8 bases fitting TRBD1. Trimming removed 2 bases from V and 5 bases from J; junction bases left unmatched: 5. The CDR3 sequence is 14 residues long. Per the germline V gene, CDR1 is SGDLS and CDR2 is YYNGEE. The CDR3: CASSVQGAGETQYF. The CDR3 coding sequence is TGTGCCAGCAGCGTCCAGGGGGCAGGGGAGACCCAGTACTTC.

This clonotype was observed a few times. The rearrangement joins TRBV6-5 to TRBJ2-1; 12 bases line up with TRBD2. V lost 2 bases and J lost 6; bases outside the gene matches: 5. Germline V gene lookup returns CDR1 MNHEY and CDR2 SVGAGI. The CDR3 consists of 16 residues. DNA of the CDR3: TGTGCCAGCAGTTACGCCGGACTAGCGGGGATCAATGAGCAGTTCTTC. This codes for CASSYAGLAGINEQFF.

This clonotype was picked up a small number of times. DNA for the CDR3: TGTGCCAGCAGAGATGGTTTGTCCTACGAGCAGTACTTC. Its translation is CASRDGLSYEQYF. The chain recombines TRBV27 with TRBJ2-7; D is ambiguous. CDR1 and CDR2 from the germline V gene are MNHEY and SMNVEV (reference sequence). V gave up 6 bases and J gave up 1 base, with 10 bases separating them. CDR3 length equals 13 residues.

This clonotype was found many times. The V and J genes are TRBV3-1 and TRBJ1-6; the D is unclear. V shed 1 base and J shed 12 bases, with 7 bases lying between them. This CDR3 region has 12 residues. Germline V gene data show CDR1 as LGHDT and CDR2 as YNNKEL (reference sequence). The CDR3 DNA sequence: TGTGCCAGCAGCCAAGGCGTGGGACCCCTCCACTTT. It translates to CASSQGVGPLHF.

The chain combines TRBV11-2 with TRBJ1-2; D not certain. V was pared by 5 bases and J by 4 bases, with 14 bases between. Germline CDR1 and CDR2: SGHAT and FQNNGV. There are 14 residues in the CDR3. CDR3: CASSGDFGSYGYTF. DNA for the CDR3: TGTGCCAGCAGCGGAGACTTCGGGAGCTATGGCTACACCTTC.

This clonotype occurred many times. The chain couples TRBV28 to TRBJ2-1; TRBD2 aligns across 10 bases. CDR1 is MDHEN and CDR2 is SYDVKM in the germline V gene. CDR3 size: 16 residues. The trim removed 4 bases at V and 4 bases at J, leaving 7 bases unmatched. The CDR3 loop reads CASSSPRTSGYNEQFF. The CDR3 coding sequence is TGTGCCAGCAGTTCGCCCCGGACTAGCGGTTACAATGAGCAGTTCTTC.

This clonotype was recorded a few times. This chain connects TRBV28 to TRBJ2-3; D could derive from TRBD1 or TRBD2 (5 bases each). This CDR3 comprises 21 residues. The V gene's germline CDR1 is MDHEN and CDR2 SYDVKM. Deletions cut 3 bases from V and 0 bases from J, with 28 bases between. The CDR3 region is CASSFRDYLRDGSRSTDTQYF. CDR3 nucleotide sequence: TGTGCCAGCAGTTTCCGCGACTACCTCCGGGACGGTAGCCGGAGCACAGATACGCAGTATTTT.

This clonotype was seen a few times. The chain carries TRBV20-1 and TRBJ2-3; D not resolved. Germline V gene sequence: CDR1 DFQATT, CDR2 SNEGSKA (reference sequence). Trimming took off 6 bases at V and 4 bases at J, with 11 bases between the two ends. The CDR3 sequence is 12 residues long. The CDR3 nucleotides are TGCAGTGCCGATGACCGTTCAGATACGCAGTATTTT. It yields the protein CSADDRSDTQYF.

The rearrangement joins TRBV6-4 to TRBJ2-3, with 9 bases aligning to TRBD2. This CDR3 is 14 amino acids long. In germline, CDR1 is MRHNA, CDR2 SNTAGT. The V gene end was trimmed by 5 bases and the J gene end by 2 bases; junction bases not matched to a gene: 2. CDR3: CASSPSGDTDTQYF. CDR3 bases: TGTGCCAGCAGTCCTAGCGGGGACACAGATACGCAGTATTTT.

This clonotype has a handful of counts. V gene TRBV11-2 combines with J gene TRBJ2-1; TRBD2 matches at 11 bases. The junction had 9 bases not matched to a gene; V was cut back by 2 bases and J by 3 bases. From germline, CDR1 is SGHAT and CDR2 FQNNGV. This CDR3 region has 18 residues. The CDR3 nucleotides read TGTGCCAGCAGCTTAAAATTAGCGGGAGGGCCGGTCTACAATGAGCAGTTCTTC. It yields the protein CASSLKLAGGPVYNEQFF.

There are many counts of this clonotype. The gene calls are TRBV11-2 and TRBJ2-7; a possible D gene is TRBD2 (6 bases). CDR3 length: 13 amino acids. Trimming left V 4 bases short and J 6 bases short, with 13 bases between. Germline-derived CDR1 and CDR2 are SGHAT and FQNNGV. The chain's CDR3 is CASSYGGTPEQYF. CDR3 sequence (DNA): TGTGCCAGCAGCTACGGAGGGACCCCCGAGCAGTACTTC.

This clonotype was seen only a few times. The chain has TRBV20-1 and TRBJ2-7; D uncertain. V was trimmed by 6 bases and J by 2 bases, leaving 14 bases between them. The CDR3 loop spans 13 amino acids. CDR1 DFQATT and CDR2 SNEGSKA come from the germline V gene (reference sequence). Written as DNA, the CDR3 is TGCAGTGCAACCCCAGTCGATGCCTACGAGCAGTACTTC. Translation gives CSATPVDAYEQYF.

V is TRBV6-1 and J is TRBJ2-2; no clear D gene. V lost 6 bases to trimming and J lost 3 bases, with 11 bases between them. CDR3 length: 14 residues. Per the germline V gene, CDR1 is MNHNS and CDR2 is SASEGT. The CDR3 spells CASSSGPYTGELFF. The CDR3 DNA is TGTGCCAGCAGCTCCGGACCATACACCGGGGAGCTGTTTTTT.

The V gene is TRBV3-1, the J gene TRBJ2-7, with 7 bases that match TRBD1. The germline CDR1 and CDR2 sequences are LGHDT and YNNKEL (reference sequence). V shed 1 base, J shed 3 bases, and the junction held 9 bases outside the gene matches. The CDR3 runs to 16 residues. CDR3 residues: CASSQGISGTVYEQYF. In DNA, the CDR3 is TGTGCCAGCAGCCAAGGGATCTCCGGGACAGTCTACGAGCAGTACTTC.